This T cell receptor (beta chain) came from a study of cytomegalovirus exposure and HLA in healthy donors. Study-wide results and caveats: Most TCR sequences were seen very rarely across donors, but some public TCRs occurred in many.

This clone appeared once. The antigen remains unidentified. 60 Vbeta and 13 Jbeta primers were used in PCR. Profiling relied on immunoSEQ multiplex PCR, and the TCRdb table lists in-frame clones only, not all of them. The data contain tens of thousands of clones, approximately 82% of them singletons. Germline CDR1 reads SGHTA; CDR2 reads FQGNSA. The CDR3 is 11 amino acids. Trimming took 3 bases from V and 4 from J, leaving 3 bases between them. The source is a man between 18 and 35 years old in good health and CMV-seronegative. The V gene is TRBV7-2, the J gene TRBJ2-5, with D hard to call. Material for sequencing was PBMCs. Here the CDR3 DNA reads TGTGCCAGCAGCTTCCGAGAGACCCAGTACTTC. As protein: CASSFRETQYF.